This T cell receptor beta chain comes out of a study of regulatory T cells in long-lasting Graves disease. This clonotype was counted many times. Its target is not known. The time point denotes: newly diagnosed GD, antithyroid drugs for less than 3 months. RNA from PBMCs was the source of the TCR library. Trimming took 3 bases from V and 4 from J, leaving 9 bases between them. This CDR3 is 13 amino acids long. The germline gives CDR1 SGHRS, CDR2 YFSETQ. Libraries of TCR beta came from iRepertoire HTBI primers plus Arm-PCR of CDR3 regions. TCRdb passed the multiplex PCR reads through MiXCR, listing each CDR3 protein once. The top ten clones hold about 12% of a sample with about 560,000 distinct CDR3 sequences, 15% to 20% of them seen once. Study-level findings and limits: Clonotypes that were public and shared totalled a few thousand in persistent patients versus 800 to 1,000 in new patients.

The sample also formed part of further work on T cells in Graves' hyperthyroidism and ophthalmopathy.

This chain uses TRBV5-1 with TRBJ2-3; either TRBD1 or TRBD2 may fit D (5 bases each). The material sequenced was peripheral blood mononuclear cells (PBMCs), taken at new diagnosis, from a patient treated with antithyroid drugs. The TCR comes from a man between 18 and 29 years old with Graves disease. This CDR3 reads CASSWDPSDTQYF. The CDR3 DNA reads TGCGCCAGCAGCTGGGACCCGTCAGATACGCAGTATTTT.